One TCR beta chain is described in this entry. Per the authors' pipeline: Researchers report that nucleated cell counts were estimated from reference gene primer amplification. The protocol was immunoSEQ multiplex PCR, while the TCRdb copy is restricted to in-frame clones and leaves out a portion. V and J calls and clone size come straight from that table; D and trimming were deduced from the DNA. The data show 35,000 to 40,000 clones, about 91% seen once. These data belong to a study of blood T cell repertoires in COVID-19. Study summary: PBMCs, B-cell-depleted T cells, or T cells were the source of the cDNA or gDNA that made up the material.

This receptor was identified in a human donor in a cohort sampled during active COVID-19. Sample: peripheral blood.

CDR3 sequence (DNA): TGTGCTAGTGGTTTGGTACAGGGGACAAACACTGAAGCTTTCTTT. It encodes CASGLVQGTNTEAFF. The chain joins TRBV12-5 to TRBJ1-1, with 7 bases that match TRBD1. The length of the CDR3 is 15 residues. V trimming: 0 bases; J trimming: 2 bases; junction bases outside the gene matches: 3. CDR1 is LGHNT, CDR2 FRNRAP, per germline.